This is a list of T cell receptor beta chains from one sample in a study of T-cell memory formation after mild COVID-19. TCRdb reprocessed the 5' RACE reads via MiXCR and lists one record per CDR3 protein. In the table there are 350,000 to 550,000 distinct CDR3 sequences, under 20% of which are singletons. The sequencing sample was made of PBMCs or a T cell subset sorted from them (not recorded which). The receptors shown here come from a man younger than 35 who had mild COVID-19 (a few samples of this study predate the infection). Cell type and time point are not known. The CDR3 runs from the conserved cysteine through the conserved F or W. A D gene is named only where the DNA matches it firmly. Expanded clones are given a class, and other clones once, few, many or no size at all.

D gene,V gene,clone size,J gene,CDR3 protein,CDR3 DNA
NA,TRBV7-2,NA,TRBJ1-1,CASSSWRQAVAFF,TGTGCCAGCAGCTCATGGAGACAGGCTGTAGCTTTCTTT
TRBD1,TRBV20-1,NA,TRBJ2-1,CSARRSQQGAVDEQFF,TGCAGTGCTAGACGATCCCAGCAGGGGGCAGTGGATGAGCAGTTCTTC
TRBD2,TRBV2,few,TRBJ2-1,CASKVTAGGDEQFF,TGTGCCAGCAAGGTAACAGCGGGGGGCGATGAGCAGTTCTTC
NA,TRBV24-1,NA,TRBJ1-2,CATSDPDRNYGYTF,TGTGCCACCAGTGACCCTGACAGAAACTATGGCTACACCTTC
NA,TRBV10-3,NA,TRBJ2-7,CAISAPSYEQYF,TGTGCCATCAGCGCCCCGTCCTACGAGCAGTACTTC
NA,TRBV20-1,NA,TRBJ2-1,CSAFWGAYNEQFF,TGCAGCGCCTTTTGGGGGGCCTACAATGAGCAGTTCTTC
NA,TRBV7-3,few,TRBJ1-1,CASSPTTKAFF,TGTGCCAGCAGCCCGACGACTAAGGCTTTCTTT
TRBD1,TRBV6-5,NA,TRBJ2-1,CASSPWQGAFNEQFF,TGTGCCAGCAGCCCCTGGCAGGGGGCTTTTAATGAGCAGTTCTTC
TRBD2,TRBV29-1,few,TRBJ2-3,CSVDRGETDTQYF,TGCAGCGTTGACCGGGGGGAGACAGATACGCAGTATTTT
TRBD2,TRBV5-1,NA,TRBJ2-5,CASSPPGLAGGPQTQYF,TGCGCCAGCAGCCCGCCCGGACTAGCGGGGGGGCCCCAGACCCAGTACTTC
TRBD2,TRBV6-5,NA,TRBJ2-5,CASSYLGRDLRGTQYF,TGTGCCAGCAGTTACCTGGGGAGGGACCTCCGCGGGACCCAGTACTTC
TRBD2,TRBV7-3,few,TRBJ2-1,CASSFFASGGYNEQFF,TGTGCCAGCAGCTTCTTCGCTAGCGGGGGTTACAATGAGCAGTTCTTC
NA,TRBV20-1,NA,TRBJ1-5,CSASEGLSSNQPQHF,TGCAGTGCTAGCGAGGGGCTGTCGAGCAATCAGCCCCAGCATTTT
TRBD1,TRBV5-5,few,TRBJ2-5,CASSALQGRETQYF,TGTGCCAGCAGCGCATTACAGGGGCGGGAGACCCAGTACTTC
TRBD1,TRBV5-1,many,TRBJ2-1,CASNMPDRGSLNEQFF,TGCGCCAGCAACATGCCGGACAGGGGAAGTCTCAATGAGCAGTTCTTC